Shown below are 28 T cell receptor beta chains from a single sample sequenced in a study of T-cell reconstitution after alpha-beta-depleted transplantation in children. The TCRbeta library was prepared with unique molecular identifiers. Via MiXCR, TCRdb re-called the PCR reads, giving one row per CDR3 protein. The sample has hundreds of thousands of distinct CDR3 sequences, roughly 14% seen once. This specimen was PBMCs, taken before TCRalphabeta/CD19-depleted stem cell transplant. These receptors were taken from a girl aged 2 to 10 with congenital amegakaryocytic thrombocytopenia, due to receive a stem cell transplant.

This clonotype was observed a handful of times. The genes are TRBV5-1 and TRBJ2-5; D not resolved. Trimming took 0 bases from V and 6 from J, leaving 6 bases between them. This CDR3 is built from 12 residues. Germline assignment: CDR1 SGHRS and CDR2 YFSETQ. The CDR3 loop reads CASSLEAQTQYF. The CDR3 DNA sequence: TGCGCCAGCAGCTTGGAGGCGCAGACCCAGTACTTC.

This clonotype was seen ten or more times. The chain joins TRBV20-1 to TRBJ2-7; 7 bases match TRBD1. CDR1 and CDR2 (germline): DFQATT, SNEGSKA (reference sequence). Trimming removed 0 bases from V and 3 bases from J; junction bases left unmatched: 8. The CDR3 covers 15 residues. In DNA, the CDR3 is TGCAGTGCTAGAGATGGGGGACAGCAACTCTACGAGCAGTACTTC. The encoded protein is CSARDGGQQLYEQYF.

This rearrangement joins TRBV3-1 to TRBJ2-6; no firm D call. The CDR3 totals 15 residues. Per the germline V gene, CDR1 is LGHDT and CDR2 is YNNKEL (reference sequence). The germline V and J ends were trimmed by 4 bases and 0 bases, with 7 bases remaining between them. In DNA form, the CDR3 reads TGTGCCAGCAGCCCTATTTTCTCTGGGGCCAACGTCCTGACTTTC. Protein: CASSPIFSGANVLTF.

This clonotype was recorded at least ten times. This chain joins TRBV25-1 and TRBJ2-5; D gene unclear. Per the germline V gene, CDR1 is MGHDK and CDR2 is SYGVNS. The CDR3 loop spans 11 amino acids. With 7 bases removed from V and 4 bases from J, the gap between germline ends came to 7 bases. The CDR3 sequence is CASTDVETQYF. The CDR3 DNA is TGTGCCAGCACTGATGTAGAGACCCAGTACTTC.

The chain uses TRBV20-1 and TRBJ2-7; unclear D gene. The germline V gene has CDR1 DFQATT and CDR2 SNEGSKA (reference sequence). This CDR3 is built from 16 residues. Trimming shortened V by 0 bases and J by 1 base, and 16 bases separated the two germline ends. CDR3 DNA: TGCAGTGCTAGAGATCGCCTGGGGAAAGCATCCTACGAGCAGTACTTC. Protein: CSARDRLGKASYEQYF.

This clonotype was counted only a few times. The CDR3, as DNA: TGCGCCAGCAGCCAAGATCCCCACCGGGGGGGGTACCCAAACATTCAGTACTTC. Translating it yields CASSQDPHRGGYPNIQYF. The chain recombines TRBV4-1 with TRBJ2-4, with 8 bases identical to TRBD2. Germline values: CDR1 MGHRA, CDR2 YSYEKL. The trim removed 0 bases at V and 6 bases at J, leaving 13 bases unmatched. The CDR3 runs to 18 residues.

V and J are TRBV20-1 and TRBJ1-3, with D hard to call. Per the germline V gene, CDR1 is DFQATT and CDR2 is SNEGSKA (reference sequence). The CDR3 is 15 residues long. V shed 3 bases and J shed 2 bases, with 14 bases lying between them. The CDR3 bases are TGCAGTGCTAGGTACACCTCCCCCCCTGGAAACACCATATATTTT. This encodes CSARYTSPPGNTIYF.

The CDR3 loop reads CASSHGSSSGGENEQFF. The CDR3 DNA reads TGCGCCAGCAGCCACGGTAGTTCTAGCGGGGGGGAGAATGAGCAGTTCTTC. The J gene is TRBJ2-1, the V gene TRBV4-1; 12 bases agree with TRBD2. Germline V gene lookup returns CDR1 MGHRA and CDR2 YSYEKL. The CDR3 has 17 amino acids. V was clipped by 3 bases and J by 7 bases; unmatched bases: 10.

This chain joins TRBV3-1 and TRBJ1-1; TRBD1 matches 11 bases. In germline, CDR1 is LGHDT, CDR2 YNNKEL (reference sequence). This CDR3 is 15 amino acids long. V lost 3 bases and J lost 5; bases outside the gene matches: 5. The CDR3 is CASSHRTGGVTEAFF. The CDR3, as DNA: TGTGCCAGCAGCCACAGGACAGGGGGCGTTACTGAAGCTTTCTTT.

The table lists this clonotype with many counts. The chain links TRBV5-1 to TRBJ2-1; 7 nucleotides match TRBD2. The CDR3 runs 12 residues. CDR1 and CDR2 from the germline V gene are SGHRS and YFSETQ. Unmatched junction bases numbered 4, after V lost 6 bases and J lost 7 bases. The CDR3 region has the DNA TGCGCCAGCACGGGACTAACGAATGAGCAGTTCTTC. Its protein product is CASTGLTNEQFF.

This clonotype was observed at least ten times. The rearrangement links TRBV7-6 to TRBJ2-7; D not certain. This CDR3 has 15 amino acids. In germline, CDR1 is SGHVS, CDR2 FNYEAQ. The V end was cut by 5 bases, the J end by 3 bases, with 17 bases between. CDR3 sequence (DNA): TGTGCCAGCAGCCCAACACCGCAGGTAGACTACGAGCAGTACTTC. Protein sequence: CASSPTPQVDYEQYF.

V usage is TRBV5-1 and J usage is TRBJ2-1; 16 bases agree with TRBD2. This CDR3 region has 17 residues. Germline CDR1 and CDR2: SGHRS and YFSETQ. The V and J ends lost 6 bases and 4 bases, in that order; junction bases with no gene match: 7. The CDR3 DNA is TGCGCCAGCAACACAGGGACTAGCGGGAGGGCTTACAATGAGCAGTTCTTC. Translating gives CASNTGTSGRAYNEQFF.

J is TRBJ2-5 and V is TRBV15; D possibly uses TRBD1 or TRBD2 (5 bases each). Germline loops: CDR1 LNHNV, CDR2 YYDKDF (reference sequence). The CDR3 is 20 residues long. V lost 1 base and J lost 0, with 24 bases in between. CDR3 DNA sequence: TGTGCCACCAGCAGAGTTACAAGGGGTGGACTCCACCGGTACCAAGAGACCCAGTACTTC. Translation gives CATSRVTRGGLHRYQETQYF.

Comment on this clonotype: Since a much larger clone is just one base distant, this may be a read error. The chain has TRBV29-1 and TRBJ1-1; D gene unclear. Germline V CDR1 and CDR2: SQVTM, ANQGSEA. The CDR3 totals 10 residues. Deletions cut 5 bases from V and 8 bases from J, with 9 bases between. CDR3 in amino acids: CSVLVPEAFF. For the CDR3, the DNA is TGCAGCGTTCTCGTCCCAGAAGCTTTCTTT.

V is TRBV21-1 and J is TRBJ2-3; whether TRBD1, the table's D call, matches the DNA was not checked. TRBV21-1 is tagged as a pseudogene. The CDR3 consists of 17 residues. In DNA form, the CDR3 reads TGTGCCAGCAGCACCATGGGGGACACCAATAGCACAGATACGCAGTATTTT. Translation: CASSTMGDTNSTDTQYF.

The V gene is TRBV10-2, the J gene TRBJ1-5, with D tentatively TRBD1 (5 bases). The CDR3 consists of 15 residues. Germline V gene sequence: CDR1 WSHSY, CDR2 SAAADI. V gave up 5 bases and J gave up 0 bases, with 11 bases separating them. Here the CDR3 DNA reads TGCGCCAGCAGTTCATTTGGGGCTAGCAATCAGCCCCAGCATTTT. This gives the protein CASSSFGASNQPQHF.

There are many counts of this clonotype. The V gene is TRBV25-1, the J gene TRBJ2-1, with D perhaps matching TRBD1 (5 bases). Trimming took 6 bases from V and 4 from J, leaving 10 bases between them. The CDR3 loop spans 13 amino acids. CDR1 is MGHDK, CDR2 SYGVNS, per germline. The CDR3 here is CASRDNKYNEQFF. CDR3 DNA sequence: TGTGCCAGCAGGGACAATAAGTACAATGAGCAGTTCTTC.

The rearrangement links TRBV6-1 to TRBJ2-7, with D unclear. Germline CDR1 reads MNHNS; CDR2 reads SASEGT. This CDR3 region has 13 residues. The germline V and J ends were trimmed by 2 bases and 6 bases, with 11 bases remaining between them. The CDR3 reads CASSEHEHPEQYF. The CDR3 nucleotides are TGTGCCAGCAGTGAACACGAACATCCCGAGCAGTACTTC.

This clonotype was observed a handful of times. V usage is TRBV12-3 or TRBV12-4 and J usage is TRBJ1-4; tentatively, D is TRBD1 (5 bases). The CDR3 extends over 14 amino acids. V was shortened by 3 bases and J by 4 bases, with 9 bases between the two germline ends. The CDR3 reads CASSLGVLNEKLFF. The CDR3 nucleotides read TGTGCCAGCAGTTTGGGGGTCCTTAATGAAAAACTGTTTTTT.

The table lists this clonotype with many counts. The gene calls are TRBV4-1 and TRBJ2-7, with D perhaps TRBD2 (6 bases). Germline-derived CDR1 and CDR2 are MGHRA and YSYEKL. The CDR3 covers 15 residues. V lost 3 bases, J lost 4 bases, and 16 bases lay in between. CDR3 nucleotide sequence: TGCGCCAGCAGCCATCCAGGAGCGGGTAAATACGAGCAGTACTTC. Amino acids: CASSHPGAGKYEQYF.

There are many counts of this clonotype. This chain connects TRBV28 to TRBJ2-7, with D possibly being TRBD1 or TRBD2 (6 bases each). V was shortened by 10 bases and J by 5 bases, with 15 bases between the two germline ends. The CDR3 covers 12 residues. In germline, CDR1 is MDHEN, CDR2 SYDVKM. The CDR3 DNA sequence: TGTGCCACCCTAAGGGGGGTGGACGAGCAGTACTTC. Residues: CATLRGVDEQYF.

Comment on this clonotype: A clone one base away is much larger, so this may be a read error. V and J are TRBV29-1 and TRBJ2-5; D perhaps matches TRBD2 (5 bases). Germline V gene sequence: CDR1 SQVTM, CDR2 ANQGSEA. V gave up 8 bases and J gave up 1 base, with 20 bases separating them. The CDR3 extends over 15 amino acids. The CDR3 DNA is TGCAGCACCGACCCGACCGGGGTGACCCAAGAGACCCAGTACTTC. Protein product: CSTDPTGVTQETQYF.

The sample holds many counts of this clonotype. The chain links TRBV20-1 to TRBJ2-4; perhaps TRBD2 as D (5 bases). This CDR3 contains 14 residues. Germline V gene sequence: CDR1 DFQATT, CDR2 SNEGSKA (reference sequence). Deletions cut 3 bases from V and 8 bases from J, with 17 bases between. The CDR3 DNA reads TGCAGTGCTAGGCACGGCGGGCCCGAGGACATTCAGTACTTC. Translating it yields CSARHGGPEDIQYF.

This clonotype was picked up many times. The chain carries TRBV29-1 and TRBJ2-7, with no clear D. The V gene lost 4 bases and the J gene lost 4 bases, with 11 bases spanning the gap. The CDR3 is 12 amino acids. Germline V gene lookup returns CDR1 SQVTM and CDR2 ANQGSEA. The DNA for the CDR3 is TGCAGCGTTGGGTTTAACAGATACGAGCAGTACTTC. Encoded protein: CSVGFNRYEQYF.

This clonotype was seen many times. J is TRBJ2-1 and V is TRBV3-1; D is possibly TRBD2 (5 bases). The CDR3 spans 15 residues. The V end was cut by 1 base, the J end by 3 bases, with 10 bases between. The germline V gene encodes CDR1 LGHDT and CDR2 YNNKEL (reference sequence). CDR3 protein: CASSQGAVFYNEQFF. As DNA, the CDR3 is TGTGCCAGCAGCCAAGGAGCGGTTTTCTACAATGAGCAGTTCTTC.

In its sample, this clonotype was seen many times. V and J are TRBV20-1 and TRBJ2-1; D may be TRBD2 (6 bases). CDR1 and CDR2 from the germline V gene are DFQATT and SNEGSKA (reference sequence). The germline V and J ends were trimmed by 1 base and 7 bases, with 11 bases remaining between them. This CDR3 comprises 13 residues. For the CDR3, the DNA is TGCAGTGCTAGAGCGGGAGTACAGAATGAGCAGTTCTTC. Protein: CSARAGVQNEQFF.

This clonotype was seen many times. The CDR3 nucleotides read TGCGCCAGCAGCATGGACAGGGGGCTCGATGAGCAGTTCTTC. Its protein product is CASSMDRGLDEQFF. This chain joins TRBV5-1 and TRBJ2-1; TRBD1 matches at 11 bases. The CDR3 has 14 residues. V dropped 4 bases and J dropped 8; count of bases not matched to a gene: 5. Per germline, CDR1 SGHRS and CDR2 YFSETQ.

This clonotype was recorded a few times. J is TRBJ2-3 and V is TRBV12-3 or TRBV12-4; 7 bases are shared with TRBD1. The CDR3 covers 16 residues. The ends lost 5 bases at V and 4 bases at J; junction bases unmatched: 12. The CDR3 reads CASSPWDSQNADTQYF. The CDR3 bases are TGTGCCAGCAGTCCCTGGGACAGCCAAAACGCAGATACGCAGTATTTT.